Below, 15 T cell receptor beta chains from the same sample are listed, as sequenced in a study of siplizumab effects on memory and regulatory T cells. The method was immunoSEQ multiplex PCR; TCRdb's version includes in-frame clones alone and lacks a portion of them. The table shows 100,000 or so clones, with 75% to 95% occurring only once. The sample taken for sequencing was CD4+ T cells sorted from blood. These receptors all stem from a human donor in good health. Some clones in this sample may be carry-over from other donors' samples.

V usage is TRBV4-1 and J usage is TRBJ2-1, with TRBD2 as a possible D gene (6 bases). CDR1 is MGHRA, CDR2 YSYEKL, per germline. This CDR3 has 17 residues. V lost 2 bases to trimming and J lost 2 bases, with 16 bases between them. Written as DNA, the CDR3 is TGCGCCAGCAGCCAAACGGGAAGCGGGTTCCCCTACAATGAGCAGTTCTTC. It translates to CASSQTGSGFPYNEQFF.

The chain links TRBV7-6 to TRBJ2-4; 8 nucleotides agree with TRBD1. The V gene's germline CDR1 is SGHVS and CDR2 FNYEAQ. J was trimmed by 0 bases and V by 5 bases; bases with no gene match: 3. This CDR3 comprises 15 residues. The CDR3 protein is CASSTTGGAKNIQYF. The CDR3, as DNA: TGTGCCAGCAGCACTACAGGGGGAGCCAAAAACATTCAGTACTTC.

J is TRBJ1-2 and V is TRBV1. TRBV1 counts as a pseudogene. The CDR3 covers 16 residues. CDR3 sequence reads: CTSSGISLCETYGYTF. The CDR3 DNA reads TGCACCAGCAGTGGCATTAGTTTGTGCGAAACCTATGGCTACACCTTC.

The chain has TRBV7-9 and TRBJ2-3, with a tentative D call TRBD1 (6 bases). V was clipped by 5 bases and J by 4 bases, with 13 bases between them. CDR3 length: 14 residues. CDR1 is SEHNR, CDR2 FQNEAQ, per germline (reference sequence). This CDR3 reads CASSPEGVPDTQYF. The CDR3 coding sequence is TGTGCCAGCAGCCCAGAGGGGGTCCCAGATACGCAGTATTTT. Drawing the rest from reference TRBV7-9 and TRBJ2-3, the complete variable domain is DTGVSQNPRHKITKRGQNVTFRCDPISEHNRLYWYRQTLGQGPEFLTYFQNEAQLEKSRLLSDRFSAERPKGSFSTLEIQRTEQGDSAMYLCASSPEGVPDTQYFGPGTRLTVL.

CDR3 sequence: CASRLPPNTEAFF. The DNA of the CDR3 is TGTGCCAGCAGACTTCCACCGAACACTGAAGCTTTCTTT. The V gene is TRBV6-5, the J gene TRBJ1-1; D remains unclear. Germline V gives CDR1 MNHEY, CDR2 SVGAGI. This CDR3 contains 13 residues. V was clipped by 6 bases and J by 1 base, with 9 bases between them.

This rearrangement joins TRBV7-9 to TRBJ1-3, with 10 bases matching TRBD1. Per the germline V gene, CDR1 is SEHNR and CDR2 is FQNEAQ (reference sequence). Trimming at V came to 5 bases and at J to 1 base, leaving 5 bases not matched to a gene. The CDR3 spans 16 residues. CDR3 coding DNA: TGTGCCAGCAGCCTTCGGGACAGGGGATCTGGAAACACCATATATTTT. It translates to CASSLRDRGSGNTIYF.

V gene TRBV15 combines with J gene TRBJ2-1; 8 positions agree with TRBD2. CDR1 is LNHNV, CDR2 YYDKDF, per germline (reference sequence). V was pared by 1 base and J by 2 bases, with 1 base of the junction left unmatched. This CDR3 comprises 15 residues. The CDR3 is CATSRGAGAYNEQFF. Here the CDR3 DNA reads TGTGCCACCAGCAGAGGAGCGGGAGCCTACAATGAGCAGTTCTTC.

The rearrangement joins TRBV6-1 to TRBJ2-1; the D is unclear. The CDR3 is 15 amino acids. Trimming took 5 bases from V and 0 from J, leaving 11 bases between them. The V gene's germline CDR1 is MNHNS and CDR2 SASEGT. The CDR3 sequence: CASSPTVLSYNEQFF. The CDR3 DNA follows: TGTGCCAGCAGTCCCACAGTACTCTCCTACAATGAGCAGTTCTTC.

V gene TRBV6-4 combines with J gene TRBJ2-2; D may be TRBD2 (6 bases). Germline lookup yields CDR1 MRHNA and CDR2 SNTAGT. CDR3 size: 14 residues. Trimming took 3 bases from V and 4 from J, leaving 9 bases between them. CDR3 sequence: CASSDKGGTGELFF. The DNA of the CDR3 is TGTGCCAGCAGTGATAAGGGAGGCACCGGGGAGCTGTTTTTT.

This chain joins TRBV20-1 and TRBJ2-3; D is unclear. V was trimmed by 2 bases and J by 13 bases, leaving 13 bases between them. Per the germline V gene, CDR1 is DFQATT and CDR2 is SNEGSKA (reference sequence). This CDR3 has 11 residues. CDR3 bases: TGCAGTGCTAGATATGGAAATGGGAAGTATTTT. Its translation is CSARYGNGKYF.

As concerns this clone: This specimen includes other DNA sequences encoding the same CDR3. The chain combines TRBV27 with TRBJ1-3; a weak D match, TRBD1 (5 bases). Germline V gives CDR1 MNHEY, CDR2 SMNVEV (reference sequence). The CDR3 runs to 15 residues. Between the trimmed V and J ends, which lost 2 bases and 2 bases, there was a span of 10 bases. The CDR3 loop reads CASSLQGETGNTIYF. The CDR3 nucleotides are TGTGCCAGCAGTTTACAGGGAGAAACTGGAAACACCATATATTTT.

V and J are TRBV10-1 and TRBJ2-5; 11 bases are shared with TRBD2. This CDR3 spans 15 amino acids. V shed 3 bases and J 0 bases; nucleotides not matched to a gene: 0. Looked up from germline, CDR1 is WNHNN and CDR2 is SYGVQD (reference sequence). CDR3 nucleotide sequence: TGCGCCAGCAGTGAACTAGCGGGAGACCAAGAGACCCAGTACTTC. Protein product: CASSELAGDQETQYF.

CDR3 protein: CASSSGTARRYGYTF. The CDR3 region has the DNA TGTGCCAGCAGTTCCGGGACAGCCCGTCGCTATGGCTACACCTTC. This chain links TRBV6-9 with TRBJ1-2; 7 nucleotides align to TRBD1. The length of the CDR3 is 15 residues. The trim removed 4 bases at V and 4 bases at J, leaving 9 bases unmatched. CDR1 and CDR2 (germline): MNHGY, SVAAGI.

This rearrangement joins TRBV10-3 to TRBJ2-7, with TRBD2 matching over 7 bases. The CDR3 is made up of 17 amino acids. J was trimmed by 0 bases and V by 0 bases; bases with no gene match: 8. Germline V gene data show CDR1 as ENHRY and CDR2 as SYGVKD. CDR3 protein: CAISESVGGSVSYEQYF. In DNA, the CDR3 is TGTGCCATCAGTGAGTCTGTCGGCGGGAGCGTCTCCTACGAGCAGTACTTC.

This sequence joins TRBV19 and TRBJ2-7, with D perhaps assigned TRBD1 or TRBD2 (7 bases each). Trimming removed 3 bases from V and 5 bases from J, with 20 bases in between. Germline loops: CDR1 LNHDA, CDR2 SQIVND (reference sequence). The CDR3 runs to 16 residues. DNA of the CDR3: TGTGCCAGTAGTATCCTGCAAGGGGGCGGGAGCAACGAGCAGTACTTC. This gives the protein CASSILQGGGSNEQYF.